The entry that follows covers one TCR beta chain sequence. What this receptor recognizes is not known. One base away there is no much larger clone; base qualities are not given. The immunoSEQ Assay, a bias-controlled multiplex PCR, was used to amplify TCRbeta CDR3 regions from genomic DNA. The paper's data handling went like this. The number of nucleated cells in each sample was estimated by amplification of reference gene primers within the assay. Sequence reads were collapsed and filtered to measure the absolute abundance of every unique TCRbeta CDR3 rearrangement. Productive Simpson clonality was computed per sample as the square root of Simpson's diversity index over productive rearrangements. TCRdb limited this immuneACCESS table to in-frame rearrangements with V and J called. A share of clones is missing; checked studies link under half to unresolved V genes, and the rest is unexplained. D and trimming come from the DNA, and the V and J calls and clone size come from that table. Counted in this sample were roughly 44,000 clones; 70% to 90% of them appeared once. In total, the top ten clones hold 13% of the sample.

CDR1 and CDR2 (SGHNT, YYREEE) derive from the germline V gene (reference sequence). The CDR3 contains 16 residues, cysteine and phenylalanine counted. Just CDR3 DNA is preserved here, 48 bases in frame from base 1. V is cut by 2 bases and J by 2 bases, and the space between the germline ends is 16 bases. The collaborating institutions used their own protocols to collect whole blood in K2EDTA tubes. For TCRbeta analysis, collaborator samples were shipped as frozen whole blood, as isolated PBMCs, or as DNA extracted from either sample type. The data originate from a study of blood T cell repertoires in COVID-19 (dated by TCRdb to about 2020). Broadly, across the study: Collaborator samples came from the United States, Italy and Spain and covered acute and convalescent phases of COVID-19. Subjects who had been exposed to COVID-19, were actively infected with it, or had recovered from it provided the deeply sampled blood TCRbeta repertoires that made up the dataset. Nearly every sample came with metadata listing a de-identified subject ID, COVID-19 status, age in years and sex. The prospective study material was composed of cDNA or gDNA derived from T cells, B-cell-depleted T cells, or PBMCs. The samples were drawn from two sources: the first 160 participants of the ongoing ImmuneRACE study, and 950 to 1,500 subjects contributed by 6 global collaborators. A freely available public database, intended as a resource for researchers studying the immune response to SARS-CoV-2, is where the repertoires were released. HLA class I and class II types, where available, came from metadata supplied by the sample provider rather than from assay-based typing.

On the study overall, not on this receptor specifically: Clinical and demographic metadata were provided uncurated, with the amount varying by source and participant.

The chain is assembled from TRBV5-4 and TRBJ1-2, with a weak D call of TRBD1 (5 bases match). This clonotype originated in a man at least 80 years old with acute or convalescent COVID-19. Sample: peripheral blood. The DNA reads as follows: TGTGCCAGCAGCTTCCCCACAGTGGGGGGGAACTATGGCTACACCTTC. The encoded protein is CASSFPTVGGNYGYTF. The CDR3 plus the reference TRBV5-4 and TRBJ1-2 genes for the other parts give the full variable domain: ETGVTQSPTHLIKTRGQQVTLRCSSQSGHNTVSWYQQALGQGPQFIFQYYREEENGRGNFPPRFSGLQFPNYSSELNVNALELDDSALYLCASSFPTVGGNYGYTFGSGTRLTVV.